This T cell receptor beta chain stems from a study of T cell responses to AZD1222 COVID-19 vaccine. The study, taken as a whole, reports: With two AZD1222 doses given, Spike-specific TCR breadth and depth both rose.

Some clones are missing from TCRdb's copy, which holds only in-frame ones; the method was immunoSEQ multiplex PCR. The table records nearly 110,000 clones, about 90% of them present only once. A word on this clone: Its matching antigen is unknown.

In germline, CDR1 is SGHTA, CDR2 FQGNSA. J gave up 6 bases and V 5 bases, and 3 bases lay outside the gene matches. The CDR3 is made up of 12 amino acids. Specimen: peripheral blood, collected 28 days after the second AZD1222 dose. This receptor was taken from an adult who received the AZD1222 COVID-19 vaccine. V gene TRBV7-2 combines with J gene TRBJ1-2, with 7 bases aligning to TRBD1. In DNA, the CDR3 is TGTGCCAGCAGCCGAGACAGGGATGGCTACACCTTC. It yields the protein CASSRDRDGYTF. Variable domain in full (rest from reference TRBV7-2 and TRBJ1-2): GAGVSQSPSNKVTEKGKDVELRCDPISGHTALYWYRQSLGQGLEFLIYFQGNSAPDKSGLPSDRFSAERTGGSVSTLTIQRTQQEDSAVYLCASSRDRDGYTFGSGTRLTVV.